These 30 T cell receptor beta chains came from one sample sequenced in a study of shared clonotypes between healthy human individuals (dated by TCRdb to about 2020). The library was prepared using the immunoSEQ multiplex PCR assay. The clones in this table, taken by TCRdb from immuneACCESS, are in-frame only. Not every clone is retained; where verified, under half of the shortfall comes from an unresolved V gene, and the cause of the rest is unknown. The sample data list 2 million to 3 million clones, and approximately 90% of these were observed just once. The ten largest account for 0.14% of the sample. Sequences were obtained from naive CD4+ T cells sorted from blood. The cell subset or site tag for this specimen amounts to: CD45RA+ positively selected. These receptors originate from a man younger than 35 in good health.

The genes are TRBV5-1 and TRBJ1-1; D is perhaps TRBD1 (6 bases). Germline CDR1 SGHRS, CDR2 YFSETQ. V was clipped by 3 bases and J by 7 bases, with 13 bases between them. There are 13 residues in the CDR3. This CDR3 reads CASSWSGVGEAFF. CDR3 bases: TGCGCCAGCAGCTGGTCAGGGGTCGGTGAAGCTTTCTTT. The whole variable domain, filled in from reference TRBV5-1 and TRBJ1-1, reads KAGVTQTPRYLIKTRGQQVTLSCSPISGHRSVSWYQQTPGQGLQFLFEYFSETQRNKGNFPGRFSGRQFSNSRSEMNVSTLELGDSALYLCASSWSGVGEAFFGQGTRLTVV.

The sample holds a few counts of this clone. This sequence joins TRBV29-1 and TRBJ1-1; D gene ambiguous. Between the trimmed V and J ends, which lost 1 base and 5 bases, there was a span of 11 bases. The CDR3 length is 13 residues. Germline values: CDR1 SQVTM, CDR2 ANQGSEA. The CDR3 protein is CSVEGVLRTEAFF. The CDR3 region has the DNA TGCAGCGTTGAAGGAGTACTACGGACTGAAGCTTTCTTT.

Concerning this clone itself: Other DNA sequences in the sample encode the same CDR3. The chain couples TRBV6-5 to TRBJ1-1; D not resolved. V was trimmed by 0 bases and J by 0 bases, leaving 5 bases between them. This CDR3 has 14 amino acids. Germline V gene lookup returns CDR1 MNHEY and CDR2 SVGAGI. CDR3: CASSYSTMNTEAFF. Written as DNA, the CDR3 is TGTGCCAGCAGTTACTCGACCATGAACACTGAAGCTTTCTTT.

This rearrangement joins TRBV10-1 to TRBJ2-2; the D call may be TRBD1 or TRBD2 (6 bases each). This CDR3 comprises 14 residues. Germline-derived CDR1 and CDR2 are WNHNN and SYGVQD (reference sequence). V lost 3 bases to trimming and J lost 4 bases, with 9 bases between them. CDR3 coding DNA: TGCGCCAGCAGTGATGGGGGGCCCACCGGGGAGCTGTTTTTT. Its protein product is CASSDGGPTGELFF.

Concerning this clone itself: At the DNA level, this CDR3 is encoded by other sequences in the same sample as well. V usage is TRBV6-1 and J usage is TRBJ2-7; no reliable D call. V was pared by 0 bases and J by 6 bases, with 6 bases between. The germline V gene encodes CDR1 MNHNS and CDR2 SASEGT. The CDR3 spans 12 residues. The CDR3, as DNA: TGTGCCAGCAGTGAAGCGTCCCGCGAGCAGTACTTC. Its protein is CASSEASREQYF.

Worth noting for this clone: The same CDR3 can be traced to other DNA sequences in this sample. This chain connects TRBV27 to TRBJ2-5; TRBD1 matches at 7 bases. Trimming took 3 bases from V and 2 from J; bases not matched to a gene: 3. This CDR3 spans 14 amino acids. Germline V gives CDR1 MNHEY, CDR2 SMNVEV (reference sequence). In nucleotides, the CDR3 is TGTGCCAGCAGTTTGGCAGGGGGACAAGAGACCCAGTACTTC. Its protein product is CASSLAGGQETQYF.

This clone was found once. The same CDR3 can be traced to other DNA sequences in this sample. J is TRBJ1-6 and V is TRBV10-3, with D unresolved. With 3 bases removed from V and 6 bases from J, the gap between germline ends came to 6 bases. CDR3 length: 13 amino acids. Germline V CDR1 and CDR2: ENHRY, SYGVKD. CDR3 in DNA: TGTGCCATCAGTGACAGCCTTAATTCACCCCTCCACTTT. Its protein product is CAISDSLNSPLHF.

In the case of this clone: This same CDR3 is encoded by further DNA sequences in the sample. J is TRBJ2-7 and V is TRBV5-6, with no clear D. From germline, CDR1 is SGHDT and CDR2 YYEEEE. This CDR3 is built from 12 residues. V lost 1 base and J 3 bases, leaving 5 bases between the germline ends. Here the CDR3 DNA reads TGTGCCAGCAGCTTGCGGAGCTACGAGCAGTACTTC. Its translation is CASSLRSYEQYF. Variable domain in full (rest from reference TRBV5-6 and TRBJ2-7): DAGVTQSPTHLIKTRGQQVTLRCSPKSGHDTVSWYQQALGQGPQFIFQYYEEEERQRGNFPDRFSGHQFPNYSSELNVNALLLGDSALYLCASSLRSYEQYFGPGTRLTVT.

The V gene is TRBV5-6, the J gene TRBJ2-6, with 8 bases that match TRBD1. The CDR3 loop spans 19 amino acids. Germline V gene lookup returns CDR1 SGHDT and CDR2 YYEEEE. The V segment lost 1 base and the J segment 4 bases; nucleotides outside the gene matches: 13. The CDR3 DNA is TGTGCCAGCAGCTTGCCTCTCGCTCAGGGGGCGACCGGGGCCAACGTCCTGACTTTC. Residues: CASSLPLAQGATGANVLTF.

To note about this clone: Additional DNA sequences in this sample encode the identical CDR3. The rearrangement joins TRBV11-2 to TRBJ1-5; no reliable D call. V was trimmed by 3 bases and J by 1 base, leaving 4 bases between them. Per germline, CDR1 SGHAT and CDR2 FQNNGV. CDR3 size: 13 residues. CDR3 residues: CASSLGSNQPQHF. The CDR3 bases are TGTGCCAGCAGCTTGGGGAGCAATCAGCCCCAGCATTTT.

This clone was picked up one time. The genes are TRBV19 and TRBJ1-4; TRBD1 agrees at 7 bases. The CDR3 covers 15 residues. Germline V gene data show CDR1 as LNHDA and CDR2 as SQIVND (reference sequence). V lost 4 bases and J lost 7; bases outside the gene matches: 9. As DNA, the CDR3 is TGTGCCAGTAGTACGCAACAGGGGAATGGTGAAAAACTGTTTTTT. This translates into CASSTQQGNGEKLFF.

The table lists this clone with a few counts. The rearrangement joins TRBV30 to TRBJ1-1; unclear D gene. Germline CDR1 is GTSNPN and CDR2 is SVGIG (reference sequence). This CDR3 has 12 residues. V was shortened by 3 bases and J by 4 bases, with 9 bases between the two germline ends. In nucleotides, the CDR3 is TGTGCCTGGAGGAGGACGGTCACTGAAGCTTTCTTT. Translated, it gives CAWRRTVTEAFF.

The chain is built from TRBV10-3 and TRBJ2-2, with TRBD1 identical over 10 bases. The V and J ends lost 4 bases and 4 bases, in that order; junction bases with no gene match: 3. The CDR3 is 15 residues long. Germline-derived CDR1 and CDR2 are ENHRY and SYGVKD. The CDR3, as DNA: TGTGCCATCAGTGTGGGACAGGGGAGCACCGGGGAGCTGTTTTTT. Amino acid sequence: CAISVGQGSTGELFF.

This clone was detected once. The gene calls are TRBV5-5 and TRBJ1-4; D unresolved. This CDR3 spans 16 amino acids. With 0 bases removed from V and 0 bases from J, the gap between germline ends came to 9 bases. Germline CDR1 SGHKS, CDR2 YYEKEE (reference sequence). This CDR3 reads CASSLEQPATNEKLFF. Written as DNA, the CDR3 is TGTGCCAGCAGCTTGGAACAGCCTGCAACTAATGAAAAACTGTTTTTT.

The chain uses TRBV25-1 and TRBJ2-2; TRBD1 aligns across 10 bases. Looked up from germline, CDR1 is MGHDK and CDR2 is SYGVNS. The CDR3 is made up of 17 amino acids. Germline trimming cut 4 bases from V and 4 bases from J; bases unmatched to any gene: 9. The CDR3 loop reads CASSATTGGSGTGELFF. CDR3 sequence (DNA): TGTGCCAGCAGTGCAACGACAGGGGGCTCAGGCACCGGGGAGCTGTTTTTT.

V and J are TRBV5-1 and TRBJ2-7; TRBD2 matches 7 bases. The length of the CDR3 is 15 residues. In germline, CDR1 is SGHRS, CDR2 YFSETQ. The J segment lost 2 bases and the V segment lost 6 bases, leaving 11 bases of the junction unmatched. CDR3 residues: CASMIGGSAPYEQYF. The CDR3 coding sequence is TGCGCCAGCATGATCGGCGGGAGTGCCCCCTACGAGCAGTACTTC.

J is TRBJ2-7 and V is TRBV7-8; TRBD2 is a possible D gene (6 bases). The CDR3 totals 15 residues. V lost 5 bases and J lost 6, with 20 bases in between. Germline CDR1 SGHVS, CDR2 FQNEAQ. The CDR3: CASSRGSSSVREQYF. CDR3 sequence (DNA): TGTGCCAGCAGCCGGGGGTCTAGCAGTGTCCGCGAGCAGTACTTC.

The chain combines TRBV29-1 with TRBJ1-3; D uncertain. The length of the CDR3 is 13 residues. The germline V gene has CDR1 SQVTM and CDR2 ANQGSEA. V was shortened by 6 bases and J by 2 bases, with 11 bases between the two germline ends. The CDR3, as DNA: TGCAGCGTCACCTGGACGGCTGGAAACACCATATATTTT. Protein sequence: CSVTWTAGNTIYF.

The chain carries TRBV6-6 and TRBJ1-2, with TRBD1 matching over 8 bases. The CDR3 covers 14 residues. V lost 2 bases, J lost 7 bases, and 6 bases stayed unmatched. CDR1 is MNHNY, CDR2 SVGAGI, per germline (reference sequence). The CDR3 region has the DNA TGTGCCAGCAGTTACGAGGGACAGGCGTCTGGCTACACCTTC. It specifies CASSYEGQASGYTF.

V usage is TRBV7-6 and J usage is TRBJ2-3, with 9 bases identical to TRBD2. The junction had 7 bases not matched to a gene; V was cut back by 5 bases and J by 1 base. There are 16 residues in the CDR3. Germline assignment: CDR1 SGHVS and CDR2 FNYEAQ. CDR3 in amino acids: CASSGKTSGGTDTQYF. The CDR3 DNA reads TGTGCCAGCAGCGGAAAGACTAGCGGCGGCACAGATACGCAGTATTTT. Full variable domain (remainder filled in from reference TRBV7-6 and TRBJ2-3): GAGVSQSPRYKVTKRGQDVALRCDPISGHVSLYWYRQALGQGPEFLTYFNYEAQQDKSGLPNDRFSAERPEGSISTLTIQRTEQRDSAMYRCASSGKTSGGTDTQYFGPGTRLTVL.

This chain connects TRBV4-3 to TRBJ1-1; D remains ambiguous. The CDR3 runs to 13 residues. CDR1 is LGHNA, CDR2 YSLEER, per germline. Trimming stripped 0 bases from V and 11 bases from J, with 13 bases between. The CDR3 protein is CASSQDMRSRAFF. CDR3 DNA: TGCGCCAGCAGCCAAGATATGCGGAGTCGGGCTTTCTTT.

The chain links TRBV18 to TRBJ2-7; TRBD2 agrees at 7 bases. CDR3 length: 18 residues. With 0 bases clipped from V and 3 bases from J, the junction kept 14 bases outside the gene matches. CDR1 is KGHSH and CDR2 is LQKENI in the germline V gene. The CDR3 sequence is CASSPPWTRGRVDYEQYF. The CDR3 bases are TGTGCCAGCTCACCACCCTGGACTAGGGGACGTGTCGACTACGAGCAGTACTTC.

The chain has TRBV10-3 and TRBJ1-2; 8 bases agree with TRBD1. The CDR3 is made up of 14 amino acids. The germline V gene has CDR1 ENHRY and CDR2 SYGVKD. V shed 6 bases, J shed 4 bases, and the junction held 7 bases outside the gene matches. For the CDR3, the DNA is TGTGCCATCAGCCAACAGGGGGAGACCTATGGCTACACCTTC. Translating it yields CAISQQGETYGYTF.

This clone was recorded once. Additional DNA sequences in this sample encode the identical CDR3. The V gene is TRBV15, the J gene TRBJ1-5; no clear D. Germline loops: CDR1 LNHNV, CDR2 YYDKDF (reference sequence). This CDR3 contains 13 residues. V was clipped by 0 bases and J by 2 bases, with 2 bases between them. The CDR3 bases are TGTGCCACCAGCAGAGAGCGCAATCAGCCCCAGCATTTT. As protein: CATSRERNQPQHF.

The chain links TRBV9 to TRBJ2-7; perhaps D is TRBD1 or TRBD2 (5 bases each). V was cut by 3 bases and J by 1 base, with 11 bases left in between. The CDR3 runs to 14 residues. Looked up from germline, CDR1 is SGDLS and CDR2 is YYNGEE. The CDR3 region has the DNA TGTGCCAGCAGCGAGCAGGGAGATTCCTACGAGCAGTACTTC. Translation gives CASSEQGDSYEQYF.

V usage is TRBV23-1 and J usage is TRBJ1-3; D is unresolved. TRBV23-1 is assigned to the ORF class and has an uncertain function. V lost 0 bases, J lost 0 bases, and 12 bases lay in between. The CDR3 has 17 residues. CDR3 sequence: CASSQSCQPFSGNTIYF. The DNA of the CDR3 is TGCGCCAGCAGTCAATCCTGCCAGCCGTTCTCTGGAAACACCATATATTTT.

With respect to this clone: One end of the junction is discordant with germline, which a read error may explain. The sample has other DNA sequences that encode this CDR3 too. The rearrangement joins TRBV30 to TRBJ1-6; D not certain. Germline assignment: CDR1 GTSNPN and CDR2 SVGIG (reference sequence). This CDR3 contains 14 residues. DNA of the CDR3: TGTGCCTGGAGTGTAAGCCGGTATAATTCACCCCTCCACTTC. Protein: CAWSVSRYNSPLHF.

This clone occurred a few times. The V gene is TRBV18, the J gene TRBJ1-2; 8 nucleotides agree with TRBD1. The CDR3 has 13 amino acids. CDR1 is KGHSH, CDR2 LQKENI, per germline. V dropped 5 bases and J dropped 7; count of bases not matched to a gene: 6. The DNA of the CDR3 is TGTGCCAGCTCATCGGACAGGGAGGGTGGCTACACCTTC. It codes for CASSSDREGGYTF.

The chain links TRBV6-1 to TRBJ1-5, with a tentative D call TRBD1 (6 bases). The CDR3 has 15 amino acids. Germline loops: CDR1 MNHNS, CDR2 SASEGT. Trimming cost V 8 bases and J 6 bases, with 20 bases left between them. This chain's CDR3 is CASEGGTGSFQPQHF. The CDR3 DNA reads as TGTGCCAGCGAAGGAGGCACAGGGTCCTTTCAGCCCCAGCATTTT.

This chain uses TRBV19 with TRBJ1-4; D unclear. V lost 4 bases to trimming and J lost 8 bases, with 11 bases between them. The CDR3 has 13 amino acids. The germline gives CDR1 LNHDA, CDR2 SQIVND (reference sequence). CDR3 in amino acids: CASSTLLWEKLFF. The CDR3 DNA sequence: TGTGCCAGTAGTACCCTACTATGGGAAAAACTGTTTTTT. The full variable domain, completed using reference TRBV19 and TRBJ1-4, is DGGITQSPKYLFRKEGQNVTLSCEQNLNHDAMYWYRQDPGQGLRLIYYSQIVNDFQKGDIAEGYSVSREKKESFPLTVTSAQKNPTAFYLCASSTLLWEKLFFGSGTQLSVL.